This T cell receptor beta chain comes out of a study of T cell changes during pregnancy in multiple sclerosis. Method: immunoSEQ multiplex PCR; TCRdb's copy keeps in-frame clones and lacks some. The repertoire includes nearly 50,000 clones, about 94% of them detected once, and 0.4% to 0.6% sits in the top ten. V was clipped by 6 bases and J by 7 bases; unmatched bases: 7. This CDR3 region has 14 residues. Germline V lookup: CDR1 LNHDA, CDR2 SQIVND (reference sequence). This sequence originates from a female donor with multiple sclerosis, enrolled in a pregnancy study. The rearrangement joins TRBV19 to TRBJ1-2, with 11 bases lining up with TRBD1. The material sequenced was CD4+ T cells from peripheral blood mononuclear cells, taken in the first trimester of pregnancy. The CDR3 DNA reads TGTGCCAGTAGCCGGGACAGGGGGTCTATTGGCTACACCTTC. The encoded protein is CASSRDRGSIGYTF. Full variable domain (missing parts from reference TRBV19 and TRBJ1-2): DGGITQSPKYLFRKEGQNVTLSCEQNLNHDAMYWYRQDPGQGLRLIYYSQIVNDFQKGDIAEGYSVSREKKESFPLTVTSAQKNPTAFYLCASSRDRGSIGYTFGSGTRLTVV.